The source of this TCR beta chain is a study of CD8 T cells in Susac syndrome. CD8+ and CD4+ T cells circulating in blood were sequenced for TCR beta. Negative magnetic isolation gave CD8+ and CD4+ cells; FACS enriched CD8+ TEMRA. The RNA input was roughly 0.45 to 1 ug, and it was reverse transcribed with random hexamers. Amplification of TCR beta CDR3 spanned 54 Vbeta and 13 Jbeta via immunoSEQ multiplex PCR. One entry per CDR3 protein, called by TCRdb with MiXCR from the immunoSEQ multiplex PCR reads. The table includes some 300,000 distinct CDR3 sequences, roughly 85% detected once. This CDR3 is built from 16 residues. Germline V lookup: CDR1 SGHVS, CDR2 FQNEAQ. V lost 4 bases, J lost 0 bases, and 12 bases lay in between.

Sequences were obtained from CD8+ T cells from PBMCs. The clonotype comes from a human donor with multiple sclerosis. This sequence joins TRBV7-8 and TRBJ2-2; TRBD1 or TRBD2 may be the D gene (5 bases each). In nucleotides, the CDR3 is TGTGCCAGCAGCTCCCGGGACGGTGCGAACACCGGGGAGCTGTTTTTT. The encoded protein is CASSSRDGANTGELFF.